Following are 16 T cell receptor beta chains from one sample sequenced in a study of shared clonotypes between healthy human individuals. Naive CD8 cells lacked CD45RO and underwent positive selection for CCR7, leaving out terminally differentiated effector memory CD45RA+ cells. Using immunoSEQ multiplex PCR, the repertoire was profiled, and TCRdb retains in-frame clones only, with some absent. Among about 680,000 clones, 92% were seen once, and the ten largest hold 24%. Source material: naive CD8+ T cells sorted from blood. Every receptor here comes from a man aged 25 to 45 in good health.

This chain joins TRBV6-5 and TRBJ2-7, with 7 bases lining up with TRBD1. Germline V gives CDR1 MNHEY, CDR2 SVGAGI. V lost 2 bases and J lost 3; bases outside the gene matches: 7. This CDR3 contains 15 residues. The CDR3 loop reads CASSYASGTDYEQYF. In nucleotides, the CDR3 is TGTGCCAGCAGTTACGCATCCGGGACAGACTACGAGCAGTACTTC.

The chain uses TRBV2 and TRBJ2-6; D is possibly TRBD1 (6 bases). V lost 5 bases and J lost 2, with 16 bases in between. Germline CDR1 and CDR2: SNHLY and FYNNEI. The CDR3 has 17 amino acids. The CDR3 sequence: CASSTQGLRTGANVLTF. CDR3 sequence (DNA): TGTGCCAGCAGTACTCAGGGGCTAAGAACTGGGGCCAACGTCCTGACTTTC.

This sequence joins TRBV5-1 and TRBJ1-2; D remains unclear. Germline V gene sequence: CDR1 SGHRS, CDR2 YFSETQ. V was cut by 5 bases and J by 2 bases, with 10 bases left in between. The CDR3 contains 13 residues. CDR3 in amino acids: CASSQAVNYGYTF. The DNA for the CDR3 is TGCGCCAGCAGTCAGGCAGTAAACTATGGCTACACCTTC.

Worth noting for this clone: Sequence at one end of the junction differs from germline and may be a read error. The V gene is TRBV5-5, the J gene TRBJ2-7; maybe TRBD1 (7 bases). The V gene's germline CDR1 is SGHKS and CDR2 YYEKEE (reference sequence). The CDR3 contains 14 residues. Here the CDR3 reads CASSGGTESSEQYF. As DNA, the CDR3 is TGTGCCAGCAGTGGCGGGACAGAATCCTCCGAGCAGTACTTC.

The chain carries TRBV5-4 and TRBJ2-5; 9 nucleotides agree with TRBD2. From germline, CDR1 is SGHNT and CDR2 YYREEE (reference sequence). V gave up 1 base and J gave up 0 bases; unmatched junction bases: 1. CDR3 length equals 15 residues. CDR3 DNA sequence: TGTGCCAGCAGCTTGATAGCGGGAGACCAAGAGACCCAGTACTTC. Translated: CASSLIAGDQETQYF.

The J gene is TRBJ2-3, the V gene TRBV5-1; possibly TRBD1 or TRBD2 for D (5 bases each). This CDR3 has 16 residues. The germline V and J ends were trimmed by 4 bases and 0 bases, with 15 bases remaining between them. Per germline, CDR1 SGHRS and CDR2 YFSETQ. CDR3 in amino acids: CASSVWSRDSTDTQYF. DNA for the CDR3: TGCGCCAGCAGCGTGTGGAGCAGGGACAGCACAGATACGCAGTATTTT.

This chain uses TRBV5-1 with TRBJ2-1; the match to TRBD2 covers 14 bases. The CDR3 extends over 17 amino acids. Per the germline V gene, CDR1 is SGHRS and CDR2 is YFSETQ. V shed 4 bases, J shed 10 bases, and the junction held 13 bases outside the gene matches. CDR3 protein: CASSKGLAGARSREQFF. DNA for the CDR3: TGCGCCAGCAGCAAGGGACTAGCGGGAGCGCGGTCTAGGGAGCAGTTCTTC.

A single count supports this clone. V and J are TRBV5-4 and TRBJ2-5, with TRBD1 as a possible D gene (6 bases). This CDR3 comprises 15 residues. The germline V gene has CDR1 SGHNT and CDR2 YYREEE (reference sequence). V was clipped by 0 bases and J by 3 bases, with 12 bases between them. The CDR3 here is CASSLVGTLKETQYF. DNA of the CDR3: TGTGCCAGCAGCTTGGTAGGGACATTGAAAGAGACCCAGTACTTC. Variable domain in full (rest from reference TRBV5-4 and TRBJ2-5): ETGVTQSPTHLIKTRGQQVTLRCSSQSGHNTVSWYQQALGQGPQFIFQYYREEENGRGNFPPRFSGLQFPNYSSELNVNALELDDSALYLCASSLVGTLKETQYFGPGTRLLVL.

J is TRBJ2-7 and V is TRBV4-1; D not resolved. CDR1 and CDR2 (germline): MGHRA, YSYEKL. This CDR3 spans 15 amino acids. V gave up 1 base and J gave up 0 bases, with 10 bases separating them. CDR3 in DNA: TGCGCCAGCAGCCAAGGCCAGTTCAGCTCCTACGAGCAGTACTTC. Its protein product is CASSQGQFSSYEQYF.

The V call is TRBV7-9, the J call TRBJ1-1, with a tentative D call TRBD1 (5 bases). The CDR3 consists of 14 residues. Germline-derived CDR1 and CDR2 are SEHNR and FQNEAQ (reference sequence). The V gene lost 4 bases and the J gene lost 2 bases, with 11 bases spanning the gap. In DNA form, the CDR3 reads TGTGCCAGCAGCTCCGCAGGGCCAAACACTGAAGCTTTCTTT. This codes for CASSSAGPNTEAFF.

This chain joins TRBV5-4 and TRBJ2-6; 16 nucleotides agree with TRBD2. The CDR3 extends over 19 amino acids. With V trimmed by 4 bases and J by 2 bases, 6 bases remained unmatched. CDR1 SGHNT and CDR2 YYREEE come from the germline V gene (reference sequence). The DNA of the CDR3 is TGTGCCAGCAGCACTGTGGGACTAGCGGGAGGGACTGGGGCCAACGTCCTGACTTTC. Residues: CASSTVGLAGGTGANVLTF. The complete variable domain, with remaining parts taken from reference TRBV5-4 and TRBJ2-6, reads ETGVTQSPTHLIKTRGQQVTLRCSSQSGHNTVSWYQQALGQGPQFIFQYYREEENGRGNFPPRFSGLQFPNYSSELNVNALELDDSALYLCASSTVGLAGGTGANVLTFGAGSRLTVL.

This clone was recorded once. Here the CDR3 reads CASSSSTGNTIYF. The DNA for the CDR3 is TGTGCCAGCAGTTCTTCTACTGGAAACACCATATATTTT. The chain carries TRBV28 and TRBJ1-3; D remains unclear. V was pared by 4 bases and J by 2 bases, with 6 bases between. CDR3 length equals 13 residues. Germline CDR1 MDHEN, CDR2 SYDVKM.

Note on this clone: Germline and junction disagree at one end, which may indicate a read error. The chain links TRBV29-1 to TRBJ2-1; 16 nucleotides align to TRBD2. This CDR3 has 14 amino acids. The germline CDR1 and CDR2 sequences are SQVTM and ANQGSEA. The CDR3 loop reads CSVEGTSGRAGQFF. In nucleotides, the CDR3 is TGCAGCGTAGAAGGGACTAGCGGGAGGGCCGGGCAGTTCTTC.

The chain combines TRBV5-5 with TRBJ1-2, with 9 nucleotides matching TRBD1. J gave up 8 bases and V 3 bases, and 23 bases lay outside the gene matches. CDR1 SGHKS and CDR2 YYEKEE come from the germline V gene (reference sequence). The CDR3 loop spans 19 amino acids. CDR3 region: CASSWEWRDRDPERGGYTF. CDR3 nucleotide sequence: TGTGCCAGCAGCTGGGAATGGAGGGACAGGGACCCAGAAAGGGGGGGCTACACCTTC.

V and J are TRBV9 and TRBJ1-5; TRBD1 might be the D (5 bases). The CDR3 has 14 amino acids. Trimming took 3 bases from V and 0 from J, leaving 7 bases between them. Germline V gene lookup returns CDR1 SGDLS and CDR2 YYNGEE. The CDR3 loop is CASSEDSSNQPQHF. Here the CDR3 DNA reads TGTGCCAGCAGCGAAGACAGTAGCAATCAGCCCCAGCATTTT.

The J gene is TRBJ2-1, the V gene TRBV6-5; tentatively, D is TRBD1 (6 bases). V lost 6 bases to trimming and J lost 9 bases, with 21 bases between them. In germline, CDR1 is MNHEY, CDR2 SVGAGI. The CDR3 is 15 amino acids. The CDR3 sequence is CASSEQGPDYVEQFF. CDR3 nucleotides: TGTGCCAGCAGCGAACAGGGCCCAGACTATGTTGAGCAGTTCTTC.